The rows below give T cell receptor beta chains drawn from one sample of a study of blood T cells in healthy people across ages. In TCRdb, the 5' RACE reads were re-called with MiXCR into one record per CDR3 protein. The profile covers over a million distinct CDR3 sequences, with approximately 25% appearing a single time and approximately 0.7% taken by the ten largest. The data also belong to a second study, concerning T cells of mothers and their children.

Sequenced: blood. These receptor sequences come from a girl aged 2-15 years in good health. Each CDR3 is given with its conserved first and last residue. The D gene is left open where the match is weak. Clone sizes are given selectively: once, few, many, or a class where the clone is expanded.

>TRBD1|TRBV29-1|-|TRBJ1-2
TGCAGCGTTGATGGGCAGGGGGCAAGTGGCTACACCTTC
CSVDGQGASGYTF
>-|TRBV7-6|-|TRBJ1-4
TGTGCCCGCAGCAAAGGCGGACAGACGGATGAAAAACTGTTTTTT
CARSKGGQTDEKLFF
>-|TRBV28|many|TRBJ2-7
TGTGCCAGCAGCTTAACGGTTTCCTACGAGCAGTACTTC
CASSLTVSYEQYF
>-|TRBV27|few|TRBJ2-1
TGTGCCAGCAGTTTAGAAGGGCCCAAGGAGCAGTTCTTC
CASSLEGPKEQFF
>-|TRBV14|-|TRBJ1-1
TGTGCCAGCAGTCGTGCTTCTTTCACTGAAGCTTTCTTT
CASSRASFTEAFF
>TRBD2|TRBV2|few|TRBJ2-7
TGTGCCAGCAGGTGGACTAGCGGGTCAGGGGGGATGGAGCAGTACTTC
CASRWTSGSGGMEQYF
>-|TRBV28|many|TRBJ2-3
TGTGCCAGCAGCTTACTCCGGGATACGCAGTATTTT
CASSLLRDTQYF
>-|TRBV4-1|few|TRBJ1-2
TGCGCCAGCAGCCAAGGACTAGGGGTCGGCTACACCTTC
CASSQGLGVGYTF
>TRBD1|TRBV28|few|TRBJ2-3
TGTGCCAGCAGGCGACCCGGGACAGGAGAGTATTTT
CASRRPGTGEYF
>-|TRBV10-2|few|TRBJ1-3
TGCGCCAGCAGTGAGTCGGGAAACTCTGGAAACACCATATATTTT
CASSESGNSGNTIYF
>-|TRBV10-3|few|TRBJ1-5
TGTGCCATCAGAGCCAAAAGCAATCAGCCCCAGCATTTT
CAIRAKSNQPQHF
>-|TRBV7-9|-|TRBJ2-1
TGTGCCAGCAGCAATGCGGGACTTCTCTACAATGAGCAGTTCTTC
CASSNAGLLYNEQFF
>-|TRBV9|many|TRBJ2-7
TGTGCCAGCAGCGTAGGTCTCCCGTCGGCATACGAGCAGTACTTC
CASSVGLPSAYEQYF
>-|TRBV20-1|-|TRBJ2-7
TGCAGTGCTAGAGATGAGGTTTACGAGCAGTACTTC
CSARDEVYEQYF
>-|TRBV11-2|few|TRBJ2-1
TGTGCCAGCAGCTATAGAGGTGGCGGAGAGACGGTGGATGAGCAGTTCTTC
CASSYRGGGETVDEQFF
>TRBD1|TRBV28|-|TRBJ1-3
TGTGCCAGCAGTTATCCCCCTCGGACAGGCTCTGGAAACACCATATATTTT
CASSYPPRTGSGNTIYF
>-|TRBV19|-|TRBJ1-1
TGTGCCAGCCAACCGTGGGAGGGTTGGACTGAAGCTTTCTTT
CASQPWEGWTEAFF
>-|TRBV7-9|-|TRBJ2-5
TGTGCCAGCAGCTTATTCACTCCACAAGAGACCCAGTACTTC
CASSLFTPQETQYF
>-|TRBV28|-|TRBJ2-7
TGTGCCAGCAGCTTAACCCTCAGGTCCCCCTACGAGCAGTACTTC
CASSLTLRSPYEQYF
>TRBD2|TRBV5-1|-|TRBJ2-1
TGCGCCAGCAGCCCTGTAGGACTAGCGGTCTCAAGTTTATGGGCAATGGACAATGAGCAGTTCTTC
CASSPVGLAVSSLWAMDNEQFF
>TRBD2|TRBV6-5|-|TRBJ2-2
TGTGCCAGCAGTTGCGCTAGCGGGGCCACCGGGGAGCTGCTTTTT
CASSCASGATGELLF
>-|TRBV4-1|-|TRBJ2-1
TGCGCCAGCAGCCAACGGCAGGTGTCGATAGGTGAGCAGTTCTTC
CASSQRQVSIGEQFF
>-|TRBV29-1|-|TRBJ2-2
TGCAGCGTTGAAGATCCTTACAGTATAACGACCGGGGAGCTGTTTTTT
CSVEDPYSITTGELFF
>-|TRBV28|-|TRBJ2-1
TGTGCCAGCAGTCCCGACAACATAGTGATATCCCAGTTCTTC
CASSPDNIVISQFF
>-|TRBV6-1|-|TRBJ1-4
TGTGCCAGCAGCCCCCGGGACGGATCTTTTCCAACTAATGAAAAACTGTTTTTT
CASSPRDGSFPTNEKLFF
>-|TRBV15|few|TRBJ1-1
TGTGCCACCAGCAGACTTGCAGAAAACACTGAAGCTTTCTTT
CATSRLAENTEAFF
>-|TRBV4-2|few|TRBJ1-1
TGTGCCAGCAGCCAAGATGTCGGGAACACTGAAGCTTTCTTT
CASSQDVGNTEAFF
>TRBD1|TRBV6-5|few|TRBJ2-5
TGTGCCAGCAGACGGCGGACAGGGGGAGGTGGAGAGACCCAGTACTTC
CASRRRTGGGGETQYF
>-|TRBV20-1|-|TRBJ1-1
TGCAGTGCTAGACTGATTAAGAACACTGAAGCTTTCTTT
CSARLIKNTEAFF
>-|TRBV7-3|few|TRBJ2-3
TGTGCCAGCAGCTTAACGAGGGCTAGTAGCGCAGATACGCAGTATTTT
CASSLTRASSADTQYF
>TRBD1|TRBV12-3/TRBV12-4|-|TRBJ2-2
TGTGCCAGCAGTTTAACTGGACAGGGTGAATGGGAGCTGTTTTTT
CASSLTGQGEWELFF
>-|TRBV29-1|-|TRBJ2-5
TGCAGCGTTGAAGACCCCAGGCGGCCAAAGACCCAGTACTTC
CSVEDPRRPKTQYF
>-|TRBV4-2|many|TRBJ2-2
TGTGCCAGCTTAAATCATGAGGGTGGGGGTTCCGGGGAGCTGTTTTTT
CASLNHEGGGSGELFF
>TRBD2|TRBV5-1|few|TRBJ2-5
TGCGCCAGCCGGGAGGAGTTCGGGGAGACCCAGTACTTC
CASREEFGETQYF
>-|TRBV5-1|-|TRBJ1-2
TGCGCCAGTCGTCTATCGGGGCTCATCCTCATACACGGCTACACCTTC
CASRLSGLILIHGYTF